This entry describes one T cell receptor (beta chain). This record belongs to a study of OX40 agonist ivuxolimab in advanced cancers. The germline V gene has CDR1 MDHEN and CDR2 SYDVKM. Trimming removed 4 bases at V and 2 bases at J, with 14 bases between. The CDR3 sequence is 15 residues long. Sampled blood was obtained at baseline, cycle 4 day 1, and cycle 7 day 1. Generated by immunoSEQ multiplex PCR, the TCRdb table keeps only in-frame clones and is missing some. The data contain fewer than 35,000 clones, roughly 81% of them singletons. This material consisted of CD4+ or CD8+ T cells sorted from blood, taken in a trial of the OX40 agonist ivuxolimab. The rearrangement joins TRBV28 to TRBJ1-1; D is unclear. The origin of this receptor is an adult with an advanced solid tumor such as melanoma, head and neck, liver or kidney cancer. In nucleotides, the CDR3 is TGTGCCAGCAGTTCAGCTGGCGGACCAAACACTGAAGCTTTCTTT. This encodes CASSSAGGPNTEAFF.